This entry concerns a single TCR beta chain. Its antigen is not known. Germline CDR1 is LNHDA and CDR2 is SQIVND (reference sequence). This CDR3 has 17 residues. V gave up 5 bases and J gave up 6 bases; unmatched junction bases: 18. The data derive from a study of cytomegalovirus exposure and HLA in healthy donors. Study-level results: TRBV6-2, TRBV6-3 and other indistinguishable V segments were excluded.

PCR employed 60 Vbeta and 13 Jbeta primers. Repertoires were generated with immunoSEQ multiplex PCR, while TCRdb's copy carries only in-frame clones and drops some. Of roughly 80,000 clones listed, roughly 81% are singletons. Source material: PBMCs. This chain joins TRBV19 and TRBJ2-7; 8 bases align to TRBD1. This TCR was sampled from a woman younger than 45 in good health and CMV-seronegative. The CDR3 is CASSRKVVDRVPREQYF. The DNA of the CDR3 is TGTGCCAGTAGTCGAAAGGTGGTGGACAGGGTCCCTCGCGAGCAGTACTTC.